The 7 T cell receptor beta chains listed next were all sequenced from one sample in a study of blood T cell repertoires in COVID-19 (TCRdb year 2020). The method behind the library was the immunoSEQ multiplex PCR assay. What TCRdb holds here is the immuneACCESS table cut down to in-frame rearrangements. Part of the clones is not present; checked against another copy, under half of the missing clones reflect an unresolved V gene, and the others are unexplained. The sample table shows about 240,000 clones, and about 85% are seen once. 1.9% of the sample goes to the ten largest clones. The sequencing sample was made of peripheral blood. Every receptor here comes from a man aged 30-40 years who had recovered from COVID-19.

In this sample, this clone turned up a few times. The rearrangement joins TRBV27 to TRBJ1-2; D is unresolved. Trimming cost V 3 bases and J 5 bases, with 13 bases left between them. CDR3 size: 14 residues. Germline loops: CDR1 MNHEY, CDR2 SMNVEV (reference sequence). CDR3 in DNA: TGTGCCAGCAGTTTCCGGGGAGGAATTTATGGCTACACCTTC. This encodes CASSFRGGIYGYTF.

This chain uses TRBV5-1 with TRBJ1-1; 7 bases are a match to TRBD1. Germline-derived CDR1 and CDR2 are SGHRS and YFSETQ. This CDR3 spans 14 amino acids. The V and J ends lost 2 bases and 4 bases, in that order; junction bases with no gene match: 5. The CDR3 region has the DNA TGCGCCAGCAGCTTCGGTGGGGACAGCACTGAAGCTTTCTTT. As protein: CASSFGGDSTEAFF.

The chain recombines TRBV3-1 (or the pseudogene TRBV3-2) with TRBJ1-2, with a tentative D call TRBD1 (6 bases). Germline-derived CDR1 and CDR2 are LGHDT and YNNKEL (reference sequence). The CDR3 spans 14 residues. Between the trimmed V and J ends, which lost 5 bases and 7 bases, there was a span of 17 bases. CDR3 amino acids: CASSARDKSSGYTF. As DNA, the CDR3 is TGTGCCAGCAGCGCCCGGGACAAGTCTTCTGGCTACACCTTC.

The genes are TRBV21-1 and TRBJ2-7; TRBD1 is taken as the D call from the table, unchecked against the DNA. TRBV21-1 is flagged as a pseudogene. The CDR3 has 11 residues. The CDR3 nucleotides are TGTGCCAGTACAGTGATGTACGAGCAGTACTTC. It translates to CASTVMYEQYF.

V usage is TRBV6-2 or TRBV6-3 and J usage is TRBJ1-6, with TRBD1 as a possible D gene (5 bases). The V end was cut by 5 bases, the J end by 0 bases, with 11 bases between. Looked up from germline, CDR1 is MNHEY and CDR2 is SVGEGT. CDR3 length: 16 amino acids. The CDR3 sequence is CASSVRESSYNSPLHF. Written as DNA, the CDR3 is TGTGCCAGCAGTGTCAGGGAAAGCTCCTATAATTCACCCCTCCACTTT.

This chain uses TRBV6-5 with TRBJ1-6; TRBD1 is a possible D gene (6 bases). Deletions cut 2 bases from V and 10 bases from J, with 18 bases between. This CDR3 comprises 16 residues. Germline V gene data show CDR1 as MNHEY and CDR2 as SVGAGI. The CDR3 region has the DNA TGTGCCAGCAGTTACCGTCAGCGAGTCAGGGGATCACCCCTCCACTTT. Translating gives CASSYRQRVRGSPLHF.

This chain uses TRBV7-2 with TRBJ2-2; 7 bases are shared with TRBD1. Germline-derived CDR1 and CDR2 are SGHTA and FQGNSA. V gave up 2 bases and J gave up 2 bases; unmatched junction bases: 5. The CDR3 extends over 16 amino acids. CDR3 bases: TGTGCCAGCAGCTTAATGACAGGGACCAACACCGGGGAGCTGTTTTTT. As protein: CASSLMTGTNTGELFF.